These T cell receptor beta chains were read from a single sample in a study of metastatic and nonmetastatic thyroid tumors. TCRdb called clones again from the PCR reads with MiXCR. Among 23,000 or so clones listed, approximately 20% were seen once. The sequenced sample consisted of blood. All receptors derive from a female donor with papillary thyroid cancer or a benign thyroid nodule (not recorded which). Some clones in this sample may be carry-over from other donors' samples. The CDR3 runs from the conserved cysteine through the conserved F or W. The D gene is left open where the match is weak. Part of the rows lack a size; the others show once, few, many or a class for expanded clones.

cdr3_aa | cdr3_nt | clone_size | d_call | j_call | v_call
CSSEGGGGTGYGYTF | TGCAGTTCGGAAGGGGGGGGCGGGACGGGGTATGGCTACACCTTC | many | - | TRBJ1-2 | TRBV20-1
CASSLGRGTRGETQYF | TGTGCCAGCAGCTTAGGTAGAGGGACGAGGGGGGAGACCCAGTACTTC | many | - | TRBJ2-5 | TRBV7-2
CASSPPGAGQETQYF | TGTGCCAGCAGCCCCCCGGGAGCGGGCCAAGAGACCCAGTACTTC | many | - | TRBJ2-5 | TRBV7-9
CARETGTDDTGELFF | TGTGCCAGGGAAACCGGGACAGATGATACCGGGGAGCTGTTTTTT | medium-sized | TRBD1 | TRBJ2-2 | TRBV2
CPSSMMGTGGLNTEAFF | TGTCCCAGCAGTATGATGGGGACAGGGGGACTGAACACTGAAGCTTTCTTT | - | TRBD1 | TRBJ1-1 | TRBV6-2/TRBV6-3
CASSYRPSTTGGYTF | TGTGCCAGCAGTTACCGTCCTTCGACAACGGGCGGCTACACCTTC | few | - | TRBJ1-2 | TRBV6-2/TRBV6-3
CATSNSPQDQPQHF | TGTGCCACCAGCAACTCCCCGCAGGATCAGCCCCAGCATTTT | many | - | TRBJ1-5 | TRBV15
CASSQVGRGITGDLFF | TGTGCCAGCAGCCAAGTCGGACGGGGGATCACCGGGGATCTGTTTTTT | - | - | TRBJ2-2 | TRBV14
CASSGLAGAQETQYF | TGTGCCAGCAGCGGACTAGCGGGGGCCCAAGAGACCCAGTACTTC | many | TRBD2 | TRBJ2-5 | TRBV5-6
CSARISGGAQYF | TGCAGTGCTAGGATAAGCGGGGGGGCCCAGTACTTC | many | TRBD2 | TRBJ2-5 | TRBV20-1
CSAINGYTF | TGCAGCGCCATTAATGGCTACACCTTC | many | - | TRBJ1-2 | TRBV29-1
CASSQSEQSYGYTF | TGTGCCAGCAGCCAATCTGAACAGAGCTATGGCTACACCTTC | many | - | TRBJ1-2 | TRBV16
CASSGGAGRGYTF | TGTGCCAGCAGTGGGGGGGCGGGCCGGGGCTACACCTTC | few | - | TRBJ1-2 | TRBV6-1